What follows are 28 T cell receptor beta chains derived from one specimen sequenced in a study of blood T cell repertoires in COVID-19. Using immunoSEQ multiplex PCR, the repertoire was profiled, and TCRdb retains in-frame clones only, with some absent. The sample carries under 250,000 clones, around 84% recorded once. The sample consisted of peripheral blood. Receptors were obtained from a man aged 50-60 years who had recovered from COVID-19.

V and J are TRBV27 and TRBJ1-1, with 8 bases identical to TRBD1. V was clipped by 3 bases and J by 4 bases; unmatched bases: 10. The CDR3 is 16 residues long. Germline V gene sequence: CDR1 MNHEY, CDR2 SMNVEV (reference sequence). The CDR3 DNA is TGTGCCAGCAGTTTTGGCAGGGGGCGCCGAGGCACTGAAGCTTTCTTT. Protein sequence: CASSFGRGRRGTEAFF.

The chain carries TRBV28 and TRBJ2-7; tentatively, D is TRBD2 (6 bases). The CDR3 runs 13 residues. Germline assignment: CDR1 MDHEN and CDR2 SYDVKM. V lost 6 bases, J lost 3 bases, and 12 bases lay in between. The CDR3 protein is CASRPGRLYEQYF. The DNA of the CDR3 is TGTGCCAGCAGACCAGGGAGGCTCTACGAGCAGTACTTC.

Notes on this clone: Other DNA sequences in the same sample also yield this CDR3. The J gene is TRBJ2-7, the V gene TRBV28, with TRBD2 matching 13 bases. Germline CDR1 reads MDHEN; CDR2 reads SYDVKM. CDR3 length: 15 residues. The V segment lost 5 bases and the J segment 4 bases; nucleotides outside the gene matches: 5. The CDR3 DNA is TGTGCCAGCAGTCCCGGGACTAGCGGGGCTTACGAGCAGTACTTC. Translation: CASSPGTSGAYEQYF.

This clone was observed a few times. This chain links TRBV7-9 with TRBJ1-2, with 8 nucleotides matching TRBD1. The CDR3 extends over 14 amino acids. Germline assignment: CDR1 SEHNR and CDR2 FQNEAQ (reference sequence). V shed 0 bases, J shed 4 bases, and the junction held 1 base outside the gene matches. CDR3 in DNA: TGTGCCAGCAGCTTAGCGGGACAGGTCTATGGCTACACCTTC. It encodes CASSLAGQVYGYTF.

This chain links TRBV5-1 with TRBJ2-2, with 8 positions matching TRBD2. Germline CDR1 and CDR2: SGHRS and YFSETQ. The junction had 9 bases not matched to a gene; V was cut back by 5 bases and J by 6 bases. The CDR3 is 15 residues long. CDR3 protein: CASSPLGREAGELFF. The CDR3 DNA sequence: TGCGCCAGCAGTCCCCTCGGGCGGGAGGCCGGGGAGCTGTTTTTT.

This chain uses TRBV5-1 with TRBJ2-3; 11 bases agree with TRBD2. Germline-derived CDR1 and CDR2 are SGHRS and YFSETQ. V was clipped by 7 bases and J by 5 bases; unmatched bases: 6. This CDR3 has 14 amino acids. The DNA for the CDR3 is TGCGCCAGCGCCACTAGCGGGAGTGGAGATACGCAGTATTTT. Its protein product is CASATSGSGDTQYF.

This chain links TRBV28 with TRBJ1-4; TRBD1 agrees at 9 bases. The V gene's germline CDR1 is MDHEN and CDR2 SYDVKM. CDR3 length: 15 residues. V lost 4 bases, J lost 8 bases, and 8 bases stayed unmatched. The CDR3 spells CASSSPGTGREKLFF. The CDR3 nucleotides read TGTGCCAGCAGTTCCCCCGGGACAGGGAGGGAAAAACTGTTTTTT.

The gene calls are TRBV7-2 and TRBJ1-1; perhaps TRBD1 as D (6 bases). Germline CDR1 SGHTA, CDR2 FQGNSA. V lost 5 bases, J lost 9 bases, and 25 bases lay in between. The CDR3 runs to 16 residues. DNA for the CDR3: TGTGCCAGCAGCCCCAGAGACATACGAAGACAGGTCCAAGCTTTCTTT. This encodes CASSPRDIRRQVQAFF. Together with reference TRBV7-2 and TRBJ1-1, the CDR3 gives the full variable domain: GAGVSQSPSNKVTEKGKDVELRCDPISGHTALYWYRQSLGQGLEFLIYFQGNSAPDKSGLPSDRFSAERTGGSVSTLTIQRTQQEDSAVYLCASSPRDIRRQVQAFFGQGTRLTVV.

Here the CDR3 DNA reads TGTGCCAGCAGCTTAGGCGCAGGGAACACTGAAGCTTTCTTT. The encoded protein is CASSLGAGNTEAFF. The chain carries TRBV7-9 and TRBJ1-1; D ambiguous. V lost 1 base to trimming and J lost 1 base, with 7 bases between them. Germline-derived CDR1 and CDR2 are SEHNR and FQNEAQ (reference sequence). There are 14 residues in the CDR3. The entire variable domain, with the rest obtained from reference TRBV7-9 and TRBJ1-1, is as follows: DTGVSQNPRHKITKRGQNVTFRCDPISEHNRLYWYRQTLGQGPEFLTYFQNEAQLEKSRLLSDRFSAERPKGSFSTLEIQRTEQGDSAMYLCASSLGAGNTEAFFGQGTRLTVV.

This chain links TRBV28 with TRBJ2-6; possible D gene TRBD2, 5 bases. The CDR3 extends over 15 amino acids. V lost 6 bases, J lost 2 bases, and 11 bases lay in between. Germline V gives CDR1 MDHEN, CDR2 SYDVKM. The CDR3, as DNA: TGTGCCAGCAGCTCCGGACTTGCTGGGGCCAACGTCCTGACTTTC. Residues: CASSSGLAGANVLTF. The entire variable domain, with the rest obtained from reference TRBV28 and TRBJ2-6, is as follows: DVKVTQSSRYLVKRTGEKVFLECVQDMDHENMFWYRQDPGLGLRLIYFSYDVKMKEKGDIPEGYSVSREKKERFSLILESASTNQTSMYLCASSSGLAGANVLTFGAGSRLTVL.

The chain couples TRBV30 to TRBJ2-5; 7 bases line up with TRBD2. With 0 bases clipped from V and 7 bases from J, the junction kept 8 bases outside the gene matches. Per germline, CDR1 GTSNPN and CDR2 SVGIG (reference sequence). The CDR3 has 14 amino acids. CDR3 in DNA: TGTGCCTGGAGTGTAAGGGACTACGTAGGGACCCAGTACTTC. Translated: CAWSVRDYVGTQYF. Based on the CDR3 plus reference TRBV30 and TRBJ2-5, the full variable domain is SQTIHQWPATLVQPVGSPLSLECTVEGTSNPNLYWYRQAAGRGLQLLFYSVGIGQISSEVPQNLSASRPQDRQFILSSKKLLLSDSGFYLCAWSVRDYVGTQYFGPGTRLLVL.

This clone was detected only a few times. V usage is TRBV5-1 and J usage is TRBJ2-1, with 8 bases aligning to TRBD2. Germline V gene data show CDR1 as SGHRS and CDR2 as YFSETQ. This CDR3 comprises 14 residues. V was clipped by 4 bases and J by 4 bases; unmatched bases: 4. CDR3 amino acids: CASSPGLVYNEQFF. The CDR3, as DNA: TGCGCCAGCAGCCCGGGACTAGTATACAATGAGCAGTTCTTC. Complete variable domain (other parts from reference TRBV5-1 and TRBJ2-1): KAGVTQTPRYLIKTRGQQVTLSCSPISGHRSVSWYQQTPGQGLQFLFEYFSETQRNKGNFPGRFSGRQFSNSRSEMNVSTLELGDSALYLCASSPGLVYNEQFFGPGTRLTVL.

The rearrangement joins TRBV10-3 to TRBJ1-2; D perhaps matches TRBD1 (5 bases). This CDR3 is 13 amino acids long. The V gene's germline CDR1 is ENHRY and CDR2 SYGVKD. Trimming took 7 bases from V and 6 from J, leaving 15 bases between them. Here the CDR3 DNA reads TGTGCCATCAAATGGGACTTACGGGATGGCTACACCTTC. It is translated as CAIKWDLRDGYTF.

V is TRBV18 and J is TRBJ2-7; TRBD2 agrees at 7 bases. Germline loops: CDR1 KGHSH, CDR2 LQKENI. V lost 1 base, J lost 1 base, and 10 bases stayed unmatched. The CDR3 totals 17 residues. CDR3 loop: CASSPLPGGGTSYEQYF. The CDR3 bases are TGTGCCAGCTCACCACTGCCGGGGGGAGGGACGTCCTACGAGCAGTACTTC. Together with reference TRBV18 and TRBJ2-7, the CDR3 gives the full variable domain: NAGVMQNPRHLVRRRGQEARLRCSPMKGHSHVYWYRQLPEEGLKFMVYLQKENIIDESGMPKERFSAEFPKEGPSILRIQQVVRGDSAAYFCASSPLPGGGTSYEQYFGPGTRLTVT.

The count of this clone is one. The gene calls are TRBV18 and TRBJ2-5; D may be TRBD1 (6 bases). Germline V gene sequence: CDR1 KGHSH, CDR2 LQKENI. The length of the CDR3 is 14 residues. The V end lost 5 bases, the J end lost 5 bases, and 15 bases lay between the germline ends. The CDR3 protein is CASSTGTRLETQYF. For the CDR3, the DNA is TGTGCCAGCTCAACGGGGACAAGGTTGGAGACCCAGTACTTC.

The chain combines TRBV24-1 with TRBJ2-1, with 8 bases fitting TRBD2. The CDR3 runs 16 residues. The V gene end was trimmed by 4 bases and the J gene end by 4 bases; junction bases not matched to a gene: 8. Germline-derived CDR1 and CDR2 are KGHDR and SFDVKD. The CDR3 is CATSDPSGRSYNEQFF. CDR3 bases: TGTGCCACCAGTGACCCCAGCGGGAGATCTTACAATGAGCAGTTCTTC.

The chain has TRBV6-7 and TRBJ2-5, with TRBD2 matching 15 bases. TRBV6-7 is filed as an ORF, its function uncertain. The CDR3 extends over 19 amino acids. J was trimmed by 2 bases and V by 7 bases; bases with no gene match: 14. The CDR3 here is CASKLWTSGRAGRQETQYF. For the CDR3, the DNA is TGTGCCAGCAAACTTTGGACTAGCGGGAGGGCCGGTCGACAAGAGACCCAGTACTTC.

Only one count was recorded for this clone. J is TRBJ1-2 and V is TRBV28; 7 bases match TRBD1. Germline loops: CDR1 MDHEN, CDR2 SYDVKM. Trimming took 5 bases from V and 8 from J; bases not matched to a gene: 5. The CDR3 sequence is 12 residues long. CDR3 nucleotide sequence: TGTGCCAGCAGTGCGACAGGGAGCGGCTACACCTTC. This translates into CASSATGSGYTF.

The chain is built from TRBV29-1 and TRBJ2-1; possible D gene TRBD1, 6 bases. Germline V gives CDR1 SQVTM, CDR2 ANQGSEA. CDR3 length: 15 amino acids. V lost 5 bases, J lost 0 bases, and 14 bases lay in between. CDR3 sequence reads: CSVCEGGSSYNEQFF. CDR3 bases: TGCAGCGTTTGCGAAGGGGGAAGCTCCTACAATGAGCAGTTCTTC.

The genes are TRBV30 and TRBJ1-2; 11 bases match TRBD1. This CDR3 is 14 amino acids long. V gave up 3 bases and J gave up 4 bases; unmatched junction bases: 4. Germline CDR1 GTSNPN, CDR2 SVGIG (reference sequence). This CDR3 is CAWRGQGASYGYTF. The CDR3 DNA reads TGTGCCTGGAGAGGACAGGGGGCGAGCTATGGCTACACCTTC.

This clone occurred a few times. This chain connects TRBV6-5 to TRBJ1-5, with a tentative D call TRBD1 (6 bases). The CDR3 consists of 14 residues. With 0 bases removed from V and 7 bases from J, the gap between germline ends came to 10 bases. Per the germline V gene, CDR1 is MNHEY and CDR2 is SVGAGI. Here the CDR3 reads CASSYSGGGQPQHF. In nucleotides, the CDR3 is TGTGCCAGCAGTTACTCAGGGGGAGGGCAGCCCCAGCATTTT.

CDR3 loop: CSASNPGLADTDTQYF. The CDR3 coding sequence is TGCAGTGCTAGTAATCCGGGACTAGCGGACACAGATACGCAGTATTTT. The V gene is TRBV20-1, the J gene TRBJ2-3, with TRBD2 matching over 11 bases. CDR3 length equals 16 residues. The V and J ends lost 3 bases and 2 bases, in that order; junction bases with no gene match: 7. Per germline, CDR1 DFQATT and CDR2 SNEGSKA (reference sequence).

The rearrangement links TRBV27 to TRBJ2-1, with D tentatively TRBD2 (5 bases). V was cut by 5 bases and J by 9 bases, with 20 bases left in between. CDR1 and CDR2 from the germline V gene are MNHEY and SMNVEV (reference sequence). This CDR3 region has 15 residues. CDR3 protein: CASSIPGKGRSEQFF. The CDR3 DNA follows: TGTGCCAGCAGTATCCCGGGGAAAGGACGTTCTGAGCAGTTCTTC.

V and J are TRBV6-5 and TRBJ1-3, with 9 bases identical to TRBD1. The CDR3 has 14 amino acids. CDR1 and CDR2 from the germline V gene are MNHEY and SVGAGI. V lost 7 bases, J lost 4 bases, and 5 bases stayed unmatched. The CDR3 DNA reads TGTGCCAGCACTATGACAGGGGGAGGAAACACCATATATTTT. This sequence encodes CASTMTGGGNTIYF.

The rearrangement links TRBV13 to TRBJ2-7, with unresolved D. Trimming took 5 bases from V and 3 from J, leaving 11 bases between them. The CDR3 has 13 residues. Germline assignment: CDR1 PRHDT and CDR2 FYEKMQ (reference sequence). CDR3 protein: CASSQASDYEQYF. The CDR3 nucleotides read TGTGCCAGCAGCCAAGCGTCCGACTACGAGCAGTACTTC.

The chain couples TRBV3-1 (or the pseudogene TRBV3-2) to TRBJ2-7; 9 nucleotides align to TRBD2. Germline-derived CDR1 and CDR2 are LGHDT and YNNKEL (reference sequence). Unmatched junction bases numbered 3, after V lost 0 bases and J lost 0 bases. The CDR3 loop spans 16 amino acids. DNA for the CDR3: TGTGCCAGCAGCCAAGAGTCTAGCGGGAACTCCTACGAGCAGTACTTC. It encodes CASSQESSGNSYEQYF.

CDR3 nucleotide sequence: TGTGCCAGCAGCCCGAACCCGGGTAGCAATCAGCCCCAGCATTTT. Translated: CASSPNPGSNQPQHF. The J gene is TRBJ1-5, the V gene TRBV7-9; D is unresolved. The V end was cut by 5 bases, the J end by 0 bases, with 11 bases between. Per germline, CDR1 SEHNR and CDR2 FQNEAQ (reference sequence). The CDR3 spans 15 residues.

The V call is TRBV7-9, the J call TRBJ1-4, with D possibly matching TRBD1 (5 bases). The V gene's germline CDR1 is SEHNR and CDR2 FQNEAQ (reference sequence). The V end was cut by 11 bases, the J end by 0 bases, with 13 bases between. The CDR3 has 14 amino acids. Here the CDR3 reads CAGAWGATNEKLFF. The DNA of the CDR3 is TGTGCCGGGGCCTGGGGGGCAACTAATGAAAAACTGTTTTTT.